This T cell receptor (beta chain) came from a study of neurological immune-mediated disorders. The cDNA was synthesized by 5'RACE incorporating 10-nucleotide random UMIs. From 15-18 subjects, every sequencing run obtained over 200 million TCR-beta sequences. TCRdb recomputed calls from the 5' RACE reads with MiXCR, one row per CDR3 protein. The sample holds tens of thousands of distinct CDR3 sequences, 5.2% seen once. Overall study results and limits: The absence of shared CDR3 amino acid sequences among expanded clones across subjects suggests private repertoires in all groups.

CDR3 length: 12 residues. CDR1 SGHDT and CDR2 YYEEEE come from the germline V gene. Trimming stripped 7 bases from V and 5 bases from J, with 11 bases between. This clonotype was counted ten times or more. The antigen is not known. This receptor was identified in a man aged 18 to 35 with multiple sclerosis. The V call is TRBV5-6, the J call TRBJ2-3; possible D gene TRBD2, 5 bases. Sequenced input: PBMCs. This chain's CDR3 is CASGESLDTQYF. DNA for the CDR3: TGTGCCAGCGGGGAGAGTCTAGATACGCAGTATTTT. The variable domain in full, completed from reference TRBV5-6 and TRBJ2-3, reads DAGVTQSPTHLIKTRGQQVTLRCSPKSGHDTVSWYQQALGQGPQFIFQYYEEEERQRGNFPDRFSGHQFPNYSSELNVNALLLGDSALYLCASGESLDTQYFGPGTRLTVL.